The clone carrying this TCR beta chain was observed a few times. Its antigen is unknown. These data are taken from a study of T cell repertoires in cytomegalovirus infection. About the research overall: Public TCR beta signature analysis indicated the presence of both CMV infection and matching HLA type. Study-wide results and limits: Cumulated frequencies of public TCR beta families served to identify carriers of CMV plus the relevant HLA. Ex vivo responses were dominated by HLA-C-restricted CMV-specific TCR beta clonotypes.

The CDR3 is made up of 16 amino acids. J lost 7 bases, V lost 0 bases, and 6 bases had no gene match. Germline V gives CDR1 MGHRA, CDR2 YSYEKL. MiXCR was run by TCRdb on the reads, yielding one entry per CDR3 protein. The sample holds approximately 110,000 distinct CDR3 sequences, under 50% seen once. The TCR sequence derives from a human donor in good health (CMV status not recorded). Some clones in this sample may be carry-over from other donors' samples. The specimen was CD8+ T cells from cultured PBMCs, collected from culture after CMV antigen stimulation. The genes are TRBV4-1 and TRBJ1-6; 7 bases match TRBD1. The CDR3 coding sequence is TGCGCCAGCAGCCAAGATACGGGACAGCCGAATTCACCCCTCCACTTT. This translates into CASSQDTGQPNSPLHF.